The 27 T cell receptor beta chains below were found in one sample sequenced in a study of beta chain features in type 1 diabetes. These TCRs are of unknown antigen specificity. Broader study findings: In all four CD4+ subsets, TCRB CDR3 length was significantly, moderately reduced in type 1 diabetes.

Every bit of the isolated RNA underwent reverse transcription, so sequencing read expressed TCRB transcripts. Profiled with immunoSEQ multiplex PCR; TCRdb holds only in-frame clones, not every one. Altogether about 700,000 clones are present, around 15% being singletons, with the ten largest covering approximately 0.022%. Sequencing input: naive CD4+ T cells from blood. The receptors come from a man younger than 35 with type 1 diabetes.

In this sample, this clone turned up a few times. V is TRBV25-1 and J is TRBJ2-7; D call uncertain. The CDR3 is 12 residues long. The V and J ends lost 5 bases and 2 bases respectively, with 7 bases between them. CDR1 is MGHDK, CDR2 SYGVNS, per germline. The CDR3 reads CASSRNTYEQYF. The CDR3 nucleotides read TGTGCCAGCAGTCGAAATACCTACGAGCAGTACTTC.

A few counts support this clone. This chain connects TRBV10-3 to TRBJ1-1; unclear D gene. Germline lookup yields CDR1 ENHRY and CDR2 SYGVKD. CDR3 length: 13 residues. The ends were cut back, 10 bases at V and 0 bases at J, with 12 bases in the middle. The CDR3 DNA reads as TGTGCCACCCAGCGGGCTGTGAACACTGAAGCTTTCTTT. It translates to CATQRAVNTEAFF.

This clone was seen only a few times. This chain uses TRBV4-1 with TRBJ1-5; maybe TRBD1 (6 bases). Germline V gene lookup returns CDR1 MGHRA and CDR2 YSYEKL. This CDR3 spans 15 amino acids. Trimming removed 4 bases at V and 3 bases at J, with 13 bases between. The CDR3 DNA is TGCGCCAGCAGCCGATTGGACAGCGACAATCAGCCCCAGCATTTT. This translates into CASSRLDSDNQPQHF.

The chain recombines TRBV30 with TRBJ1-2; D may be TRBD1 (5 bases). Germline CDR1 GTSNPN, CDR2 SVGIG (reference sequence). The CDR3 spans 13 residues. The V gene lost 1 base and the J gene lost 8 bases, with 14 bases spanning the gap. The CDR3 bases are TGTGCCTGGAGTGGACGGGGGAATAGCGGCTACACCTTC. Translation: CAWSGRGNSGYTF.

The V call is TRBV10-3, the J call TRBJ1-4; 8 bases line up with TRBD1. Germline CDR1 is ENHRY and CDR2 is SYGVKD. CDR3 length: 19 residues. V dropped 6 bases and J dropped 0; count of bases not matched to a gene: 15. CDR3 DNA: TGTGCCATCAGCCCGAGCTTGGGACAGGAGATAACAACTAATGAAAAACTGTTTTTT. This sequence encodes CAISPSLGQEITTNEKLFF.

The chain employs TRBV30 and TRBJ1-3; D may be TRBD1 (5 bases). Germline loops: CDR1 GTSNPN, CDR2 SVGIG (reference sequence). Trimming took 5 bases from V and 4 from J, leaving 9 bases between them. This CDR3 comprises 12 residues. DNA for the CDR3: TGTGCCTGGGGTGAGGGGGGAAACACCATATATTTT. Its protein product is CAWGEGGNTIYF.

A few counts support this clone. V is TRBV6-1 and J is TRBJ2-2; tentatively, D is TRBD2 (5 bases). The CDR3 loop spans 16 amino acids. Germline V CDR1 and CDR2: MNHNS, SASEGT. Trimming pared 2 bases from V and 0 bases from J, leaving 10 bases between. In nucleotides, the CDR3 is TGTGCCAGCAGTGAAACGGAGGTTCCGAACACCGGGGAGCTGTTTTTT. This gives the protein CASSETEVPNTGELFF.

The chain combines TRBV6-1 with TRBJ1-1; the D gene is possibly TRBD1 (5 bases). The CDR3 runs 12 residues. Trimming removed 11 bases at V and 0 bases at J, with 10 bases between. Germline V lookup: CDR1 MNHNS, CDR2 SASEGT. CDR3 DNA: TGTGCCTCAGACAGAATGAACACTGAAGCTTTCTTT. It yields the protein CASDRMNTEAFF.

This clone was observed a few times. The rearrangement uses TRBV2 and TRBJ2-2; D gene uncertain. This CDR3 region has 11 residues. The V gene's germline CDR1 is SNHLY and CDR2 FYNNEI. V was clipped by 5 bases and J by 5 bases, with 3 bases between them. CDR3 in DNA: TGTGCCAGCAGTTGGACCGGGGAGCTGTTTTTT. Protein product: CASSWTGELFF.

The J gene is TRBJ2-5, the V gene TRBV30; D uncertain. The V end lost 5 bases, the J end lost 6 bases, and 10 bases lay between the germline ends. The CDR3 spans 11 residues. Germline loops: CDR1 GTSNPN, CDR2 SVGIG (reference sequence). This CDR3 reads CAWARGKTQYF. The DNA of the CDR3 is TGTGCCTGGGCCCGAGGAAAGACCCAGTACTTC.

The CDR3 sequence is CATSRGDGGNTIYF. In DNA form, the CDR3 reads TGTGCCACCAGCAGAGGTGACGGGGGAAACACCATATATTTT. This chain uses TRBV15 with TRBJ1-3; D is ambiguous. The V gene lost 1 base and the J gene lost 4 bases, with 8 bases spanning the gap. CDR3 size: 14 residues. CDR1 is LNHNV, CDR2 YYDKDF, per germline (reference sequence).

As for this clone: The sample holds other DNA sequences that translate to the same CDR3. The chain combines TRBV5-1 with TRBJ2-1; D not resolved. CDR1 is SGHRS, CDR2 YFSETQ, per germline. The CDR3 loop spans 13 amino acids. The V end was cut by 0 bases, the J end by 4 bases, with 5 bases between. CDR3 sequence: CASSLGDYNEQFF. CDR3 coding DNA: TGCGCCAGCAGCTTGGGGGATTACAATGAGCAGTTCTTC.

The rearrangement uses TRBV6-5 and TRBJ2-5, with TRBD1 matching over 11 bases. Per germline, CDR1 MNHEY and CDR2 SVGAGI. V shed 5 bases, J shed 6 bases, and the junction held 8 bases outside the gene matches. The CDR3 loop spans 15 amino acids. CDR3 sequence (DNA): TGTGCCAGCAGTACCGGGACAGGGGGTTGGAAGACCCAGTACTTC. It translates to CASSTGTGGWKTQYF.

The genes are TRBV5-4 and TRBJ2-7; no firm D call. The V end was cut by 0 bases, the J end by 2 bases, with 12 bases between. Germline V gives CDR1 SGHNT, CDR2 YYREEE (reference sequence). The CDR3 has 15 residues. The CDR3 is CASSLDPGATYEQYF. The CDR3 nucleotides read TGTGCCAGCAGCTTGGATCCAGGAGCAACCTACGAGCAGTACTTC. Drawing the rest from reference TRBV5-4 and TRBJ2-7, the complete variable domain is ETGVTQSPTHLIKTRGQQVTLRCSSQSGHNTVSWYQQALGQGPQFIFQYYREEENGRGNFPPRFSGLQFPNYSSELNVNALELDDSALYLCASSLDPGATYEQYFGPGTRLTVT.

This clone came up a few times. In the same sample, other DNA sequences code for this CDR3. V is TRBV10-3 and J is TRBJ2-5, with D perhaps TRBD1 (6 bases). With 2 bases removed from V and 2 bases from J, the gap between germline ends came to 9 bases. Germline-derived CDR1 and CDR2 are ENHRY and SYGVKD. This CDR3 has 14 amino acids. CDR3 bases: TGTGCCATCAGTGAGGGAAGGGGGCAAGAGACCCAGTACTTC. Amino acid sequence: CAISEGRGQETQYF.

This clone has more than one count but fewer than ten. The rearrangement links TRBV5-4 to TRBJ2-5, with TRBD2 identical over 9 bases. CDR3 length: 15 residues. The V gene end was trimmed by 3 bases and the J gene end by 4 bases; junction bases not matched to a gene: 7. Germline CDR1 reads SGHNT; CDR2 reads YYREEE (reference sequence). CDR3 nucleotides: TGTGCCAGCAGCTCTCAGGGGACTAGCAGAGAGACCCAGTACTTC. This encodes CASSSQGTSRETQYF.

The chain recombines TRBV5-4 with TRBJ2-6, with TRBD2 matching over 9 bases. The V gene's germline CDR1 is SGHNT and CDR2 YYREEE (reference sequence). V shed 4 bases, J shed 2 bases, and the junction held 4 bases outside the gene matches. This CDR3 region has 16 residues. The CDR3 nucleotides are TGTGCCAGCAGCCCGCGGGGGGGAGCTGGGGCCAACGTCCTGACTTTC. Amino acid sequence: CASSPRGGAGANVLTF.

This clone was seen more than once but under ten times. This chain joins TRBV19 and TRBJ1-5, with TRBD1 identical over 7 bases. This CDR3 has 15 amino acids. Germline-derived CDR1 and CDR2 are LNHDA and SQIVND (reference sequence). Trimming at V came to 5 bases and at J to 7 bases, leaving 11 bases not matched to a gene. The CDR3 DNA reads TGTGCCAGTAGTCCACAGGGGCAGTCAGGGCAGCCCCAGCATTTT. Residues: CASSPQGQSGQPQHF.

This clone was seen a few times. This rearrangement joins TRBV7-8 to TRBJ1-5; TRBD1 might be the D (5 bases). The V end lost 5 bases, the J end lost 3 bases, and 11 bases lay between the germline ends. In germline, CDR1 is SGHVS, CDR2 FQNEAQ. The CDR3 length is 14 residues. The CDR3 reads CASSTGTANQPQHF. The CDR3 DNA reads TGTGCCAGCAGCACGGGGACGGCCAATCAGCCCCAGCATTTT.

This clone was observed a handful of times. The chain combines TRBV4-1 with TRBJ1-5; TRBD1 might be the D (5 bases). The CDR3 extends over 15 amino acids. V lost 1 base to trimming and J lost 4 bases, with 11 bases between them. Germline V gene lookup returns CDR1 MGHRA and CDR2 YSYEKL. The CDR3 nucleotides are TGCGCCAGCAGCCAAGTAGGGGAGGGTAATCAGCCCCAGCATTTT. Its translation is CASSQVGEGNQPQHF.

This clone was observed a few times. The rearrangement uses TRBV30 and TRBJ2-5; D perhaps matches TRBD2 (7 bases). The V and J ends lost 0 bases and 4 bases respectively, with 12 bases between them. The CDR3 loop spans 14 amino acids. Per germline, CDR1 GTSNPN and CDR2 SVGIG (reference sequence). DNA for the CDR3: TGTGCCTGGAGTGTGGGGGGGGCCCCAGAGACCCAGTACTTC. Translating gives CAWSVGGAPETQYF.

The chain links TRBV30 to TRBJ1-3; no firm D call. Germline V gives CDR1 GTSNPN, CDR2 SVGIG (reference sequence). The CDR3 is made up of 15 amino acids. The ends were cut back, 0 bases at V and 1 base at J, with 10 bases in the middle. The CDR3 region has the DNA TGTGCCTGGAGTGTATATGCCGGGTCTGGAAACACCATATATTTT. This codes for CAWSVYAGSGNTIYF. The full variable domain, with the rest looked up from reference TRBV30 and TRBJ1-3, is SQTIHQWPATLVQPVGSPLSLECTVEGTSNPNLYWYRQAAGRGLQLLFYSVGIGQISSEVPQNLSASRPQDRQFILSSKKLLLSDSGFYLCAWSVYAGSGNTIYFGEGSWLTVV.

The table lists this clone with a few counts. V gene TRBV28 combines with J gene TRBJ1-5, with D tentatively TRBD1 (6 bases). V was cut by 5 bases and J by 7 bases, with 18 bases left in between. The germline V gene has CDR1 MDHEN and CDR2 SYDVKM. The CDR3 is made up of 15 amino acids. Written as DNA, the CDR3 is TGTGCCAGCAGTACTCGAGGATCGAGGGGGCAGCCCCAGCATTTT. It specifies CASSTRGSRGQPQHF.

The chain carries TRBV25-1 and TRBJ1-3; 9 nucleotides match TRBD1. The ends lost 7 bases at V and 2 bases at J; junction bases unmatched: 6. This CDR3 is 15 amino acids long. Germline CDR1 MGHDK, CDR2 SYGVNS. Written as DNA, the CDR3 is TGTGCCAGCACACGGACAGGGGACGCTGGAAACACCATATATTTT. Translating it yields CASTRTGDAGNTIYF.

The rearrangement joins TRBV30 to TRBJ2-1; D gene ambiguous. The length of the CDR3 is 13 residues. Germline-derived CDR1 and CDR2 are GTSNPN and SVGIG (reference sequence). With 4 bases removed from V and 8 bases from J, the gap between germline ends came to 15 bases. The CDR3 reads CAWIEFGVDEQFF. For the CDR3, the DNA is TGTGCCTGGATTGAGTTTGGGGTCGATGAGCAGTTCTTC. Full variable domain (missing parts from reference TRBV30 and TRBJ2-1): SQTIHQWPATLVQPVGSPLSLECTVEGTSNPNLYWYRQAAGRGLQLLFYSVGIGQISSEVPQNLSASRPQDRQFILSSKKLLLSDSGFYLCAWIEFGVDEQFFGPGTRLTVL.

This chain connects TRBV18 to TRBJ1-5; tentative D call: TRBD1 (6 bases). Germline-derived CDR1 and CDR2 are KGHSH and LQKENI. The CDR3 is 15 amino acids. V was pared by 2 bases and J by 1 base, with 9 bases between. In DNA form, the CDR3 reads TGTGCCAGCTCACCATTGGGGGCGAGCAATCAGCCCCAGCATTTT. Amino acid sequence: CASSPLGASNQPQHF. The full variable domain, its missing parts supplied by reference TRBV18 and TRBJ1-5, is NAGVMQNPRHLVRRRGQEARLRCSPMKGHSHVYWYRQLPEEGLKFMVYLQKENIIDESGMPKERFSAEFPKEGPSILRIQQVVRGDSAAYFCASSPLGASNQPQHFGDGTRLSIL.

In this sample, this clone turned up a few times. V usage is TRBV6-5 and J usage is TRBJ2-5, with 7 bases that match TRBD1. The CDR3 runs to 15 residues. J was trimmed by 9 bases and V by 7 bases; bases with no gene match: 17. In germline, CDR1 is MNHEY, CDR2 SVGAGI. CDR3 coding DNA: TGTGCCAGCACCCCTGGGGCAGGGGGACCCGGGGCCCAGTACTTC. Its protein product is CASTPGAGGPGAQYF.